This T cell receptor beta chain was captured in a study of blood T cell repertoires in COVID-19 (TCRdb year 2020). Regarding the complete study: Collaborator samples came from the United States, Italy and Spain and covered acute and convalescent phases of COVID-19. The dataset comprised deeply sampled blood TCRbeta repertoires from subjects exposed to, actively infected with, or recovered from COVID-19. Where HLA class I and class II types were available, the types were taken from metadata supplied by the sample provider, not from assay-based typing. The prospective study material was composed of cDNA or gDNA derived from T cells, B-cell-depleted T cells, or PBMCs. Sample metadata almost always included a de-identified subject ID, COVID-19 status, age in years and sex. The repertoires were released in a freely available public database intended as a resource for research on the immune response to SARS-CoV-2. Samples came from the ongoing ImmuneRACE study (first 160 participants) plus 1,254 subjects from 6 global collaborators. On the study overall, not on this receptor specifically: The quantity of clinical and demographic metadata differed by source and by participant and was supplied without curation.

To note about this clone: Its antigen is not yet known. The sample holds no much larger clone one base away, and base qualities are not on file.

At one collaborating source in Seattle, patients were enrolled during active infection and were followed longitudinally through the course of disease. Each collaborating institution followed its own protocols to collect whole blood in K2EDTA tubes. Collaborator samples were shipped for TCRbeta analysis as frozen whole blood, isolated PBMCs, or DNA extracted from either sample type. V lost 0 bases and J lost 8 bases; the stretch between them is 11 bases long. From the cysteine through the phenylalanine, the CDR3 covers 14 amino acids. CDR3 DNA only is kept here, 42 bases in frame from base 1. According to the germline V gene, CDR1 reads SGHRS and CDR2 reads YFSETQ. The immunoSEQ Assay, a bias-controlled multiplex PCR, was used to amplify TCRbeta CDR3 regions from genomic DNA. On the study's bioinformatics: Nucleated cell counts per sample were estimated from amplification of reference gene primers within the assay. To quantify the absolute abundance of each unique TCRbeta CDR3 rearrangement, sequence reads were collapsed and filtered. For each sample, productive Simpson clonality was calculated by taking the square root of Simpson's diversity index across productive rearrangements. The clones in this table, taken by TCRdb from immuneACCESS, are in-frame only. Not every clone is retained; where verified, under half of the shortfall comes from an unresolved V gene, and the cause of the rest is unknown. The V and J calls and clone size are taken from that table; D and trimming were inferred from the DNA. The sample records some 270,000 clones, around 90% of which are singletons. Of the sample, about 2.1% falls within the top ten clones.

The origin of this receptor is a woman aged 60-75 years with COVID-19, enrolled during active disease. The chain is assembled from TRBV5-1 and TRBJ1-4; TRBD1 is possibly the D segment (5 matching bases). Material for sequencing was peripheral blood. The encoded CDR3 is CASSLDRRKEKLFF. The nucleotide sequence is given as TGCGCCAGCAGCTTGGACAGGCGGAAAGAAAAACTGTTTTTT. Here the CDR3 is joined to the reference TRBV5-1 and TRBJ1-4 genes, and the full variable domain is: KAGVTQTPRYLIKTRGQQVTLSCSPISGHRSVSWYQQTPGQGLQFLFEYFSETQRNKGNFPGRFSGRQFSNSRSEMNVSTLELGDSALYLCASSLDRRKEKLFFGSGTQLSVL.